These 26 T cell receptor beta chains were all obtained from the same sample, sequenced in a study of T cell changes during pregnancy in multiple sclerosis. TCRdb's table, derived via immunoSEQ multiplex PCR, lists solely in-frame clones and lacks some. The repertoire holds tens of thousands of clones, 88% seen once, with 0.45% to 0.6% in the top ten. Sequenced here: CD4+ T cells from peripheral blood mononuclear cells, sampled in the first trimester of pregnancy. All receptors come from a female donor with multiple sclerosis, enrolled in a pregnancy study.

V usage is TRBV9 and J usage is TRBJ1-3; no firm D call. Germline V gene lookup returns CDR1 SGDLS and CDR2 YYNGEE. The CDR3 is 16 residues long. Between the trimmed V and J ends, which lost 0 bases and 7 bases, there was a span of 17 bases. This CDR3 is CASSVGVAAVENTIYF. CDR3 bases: TGTGCCAGCAGCGTAGGAGTGGCCGCAGTGGAGAACACCATATATTTT.

Written as DNA, the CDR3 is TGCGCCAGCAGCCCGACTATGACAGGGGGGAGAACTGAAGCTTTCTTT. Translated, it gives CASSPTMTGGRTEAFF. The V gene is TRBV5-1, the J gene TRBJ1-1; the match to TRBD1 covers 9 bases. V dropped 4 bases and J dropped 5; count of bases not matched to a gene: 12. This CDR3 has 16 residues. Germline V gene data show CDR1 as SGHRS and CDR2 as YFSETQ.

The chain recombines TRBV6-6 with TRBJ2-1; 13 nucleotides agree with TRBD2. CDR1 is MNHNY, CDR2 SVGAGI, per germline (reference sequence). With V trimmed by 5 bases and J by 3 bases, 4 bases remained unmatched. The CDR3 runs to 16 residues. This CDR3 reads CASSKGTSGIYNEQFF. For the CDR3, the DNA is TGTGCCAGCAGTAAAGGGACTAGCGGGATCTACAATGAGCAGTTCTTC.

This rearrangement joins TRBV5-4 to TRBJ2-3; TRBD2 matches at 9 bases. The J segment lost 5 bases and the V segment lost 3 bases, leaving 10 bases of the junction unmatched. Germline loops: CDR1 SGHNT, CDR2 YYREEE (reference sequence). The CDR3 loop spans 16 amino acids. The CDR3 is CASSWGYGGREDTQYF. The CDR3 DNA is TGTGCCAGCAGCTGGGGGTACGGCGGGAGGGAAGATACGCAGTATTTT.

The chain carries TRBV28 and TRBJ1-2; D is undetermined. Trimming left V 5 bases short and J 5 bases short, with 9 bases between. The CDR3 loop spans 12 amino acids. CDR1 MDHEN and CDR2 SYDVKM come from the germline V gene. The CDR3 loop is CASSATEYGYTF. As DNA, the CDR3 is TGTGCCAGCAGTGCAACGGAGTATGGCTACACCTTC.

The CDR3 region is CAWNGQSLYEQYF. The CDR3 nucleotides read TGTGCCTGGAACGGACAGTCCCTCTACGAGCAGTACTTC. The chain employs TRBV30 and TRBJ2-7; a possible D gene is TRBD1 (6 bases). CDR1 and CDR2 from the germline V gene are GTSNPN and SVGIG (reference sequence). The CDR3 totals 13 residues. Trimming shortened V by 4 bases and J by 3 bases, and 13 bases separated the two germline ends.

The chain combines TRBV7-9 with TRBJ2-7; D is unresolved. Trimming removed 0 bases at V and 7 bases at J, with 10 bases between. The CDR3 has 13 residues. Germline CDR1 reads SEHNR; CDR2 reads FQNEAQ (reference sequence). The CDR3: CASSLAQAREQYF. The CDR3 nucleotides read TGTGCCAGCAGCTTAGCTCAGGCCCGGGAGCAGTACTTC. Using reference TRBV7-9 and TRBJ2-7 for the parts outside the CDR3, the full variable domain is DTGVSQNPRHKITKRGQNVTFRCDPISEHNRLYWYRQTLGQGPEFLTYFQNEAQLEKSRLLSDRFSAERPKGSFSTLEIQRTEQGDSAMYLCASSLAQAREQYFGPGTRLTVT.

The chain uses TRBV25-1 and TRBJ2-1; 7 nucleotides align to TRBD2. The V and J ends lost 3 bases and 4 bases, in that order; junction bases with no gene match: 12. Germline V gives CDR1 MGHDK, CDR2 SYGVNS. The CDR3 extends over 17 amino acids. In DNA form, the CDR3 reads TGTGCCAGCAGTGATGGTTTAGGAGCTAGCGGTTACAATGAGCAGTTCTTC. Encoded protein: CASSDGLGASGYNEQFF.

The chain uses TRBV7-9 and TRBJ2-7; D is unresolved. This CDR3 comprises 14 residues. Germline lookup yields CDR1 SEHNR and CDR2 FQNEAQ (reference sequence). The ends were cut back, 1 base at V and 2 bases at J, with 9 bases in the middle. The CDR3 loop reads CASSLVADAYEQYF. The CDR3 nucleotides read TGTGCCAGCAGCTTAGTGGCAGATGCCTACGAGCAGTACTTC.

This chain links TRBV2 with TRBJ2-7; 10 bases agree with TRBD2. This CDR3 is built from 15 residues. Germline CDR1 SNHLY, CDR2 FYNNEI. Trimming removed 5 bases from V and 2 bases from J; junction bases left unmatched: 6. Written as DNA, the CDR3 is TGTGCCAGCAGTTCTGGACTAGCGGAAACCTACGAGCAGTACTTC. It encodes CASSSGLAETYEQYF.

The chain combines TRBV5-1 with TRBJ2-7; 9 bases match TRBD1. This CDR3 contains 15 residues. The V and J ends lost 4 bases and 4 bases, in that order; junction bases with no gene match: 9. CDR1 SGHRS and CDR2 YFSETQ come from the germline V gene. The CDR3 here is CASSDLQGAAYEQYF. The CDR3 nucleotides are TGCGCCAGCAGCGACTTACAGGGGGCGGCATACGAGCAGTACTTC.

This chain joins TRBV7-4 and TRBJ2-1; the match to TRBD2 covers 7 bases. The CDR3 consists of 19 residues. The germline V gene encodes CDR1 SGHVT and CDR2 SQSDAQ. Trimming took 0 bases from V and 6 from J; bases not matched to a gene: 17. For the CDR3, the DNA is TGTGCCAGCAGCTTAGCCCAGAAGAGTGGGGCGGGAGAGTCCAATGAGCAGTTCTTC. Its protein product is CASSLAQKSGAGESNEQFF.

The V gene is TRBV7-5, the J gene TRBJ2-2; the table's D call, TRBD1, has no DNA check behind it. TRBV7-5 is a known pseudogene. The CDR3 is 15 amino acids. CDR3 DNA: TGTGTCAGACCCATAACAGGGTCGAACACCGGGGAGCTGTTTTTT. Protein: CVRPITGSNTGELFF.

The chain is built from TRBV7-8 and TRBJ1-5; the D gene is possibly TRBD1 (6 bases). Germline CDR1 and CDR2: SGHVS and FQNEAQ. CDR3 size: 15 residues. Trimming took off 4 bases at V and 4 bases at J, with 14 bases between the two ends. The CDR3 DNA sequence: TGTGCCAGCAGCTGGGGGGGGGCTAGAAATCAGCCCCAGCATTTT. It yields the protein CASSWGGARNQPQHF.

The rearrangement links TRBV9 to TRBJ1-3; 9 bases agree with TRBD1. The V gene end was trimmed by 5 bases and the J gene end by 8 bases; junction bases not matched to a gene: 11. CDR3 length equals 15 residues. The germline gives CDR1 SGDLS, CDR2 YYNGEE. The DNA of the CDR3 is TGTGCCAGCAGTCCTGGGACAGGGCTCATTGACACCATATATTTT. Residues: CASSPGTGLIDTIYF. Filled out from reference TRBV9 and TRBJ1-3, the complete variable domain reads DSGVTQTPKHLITATGQRVTLRCSPRSGDLSVYWYQQSLDQGLQFLIQYYNGEERAKGNILERFSAQQFPDLHSELNLSSLELGDSALYFCASSPGTGLIDTIYFGEGSWLTVV.

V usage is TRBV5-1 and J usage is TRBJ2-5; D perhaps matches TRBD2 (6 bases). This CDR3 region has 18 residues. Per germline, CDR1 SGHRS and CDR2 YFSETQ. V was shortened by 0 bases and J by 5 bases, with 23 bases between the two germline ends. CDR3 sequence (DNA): TGCGCCAGCAGCTTGGGTCTAAGGTTGACAGCGGAGGGCGAGACCCAGTACTTC. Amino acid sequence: CASSLGLRLTAEGETQYF.

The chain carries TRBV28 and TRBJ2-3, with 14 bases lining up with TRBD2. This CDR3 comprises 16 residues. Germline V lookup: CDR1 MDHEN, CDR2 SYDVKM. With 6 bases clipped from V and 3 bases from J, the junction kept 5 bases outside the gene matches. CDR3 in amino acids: CASSPRLAGGTDTQYF. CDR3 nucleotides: TGTGCCAGCAGCCCCCGACTAGCGGGAGGGACAGATACGCAGTATTTT.

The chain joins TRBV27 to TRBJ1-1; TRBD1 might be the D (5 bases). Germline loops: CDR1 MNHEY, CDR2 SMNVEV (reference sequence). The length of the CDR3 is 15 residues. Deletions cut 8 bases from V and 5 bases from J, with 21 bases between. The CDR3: CASAGRQGRGTEAFF. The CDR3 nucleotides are TGTGCCAGCGCCGGGCGGCAGGGTAGGGGAACTGAAGCTTTCTTT.

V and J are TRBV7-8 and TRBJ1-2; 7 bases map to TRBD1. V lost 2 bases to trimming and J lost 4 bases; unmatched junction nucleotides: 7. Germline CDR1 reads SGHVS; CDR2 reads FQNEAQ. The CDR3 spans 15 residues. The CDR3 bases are TGTGCCAGCAGCTTAAATAAAGGGGGCAGCTATGGCTACACCTTC. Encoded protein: CASSLNKGGSYGYTF.

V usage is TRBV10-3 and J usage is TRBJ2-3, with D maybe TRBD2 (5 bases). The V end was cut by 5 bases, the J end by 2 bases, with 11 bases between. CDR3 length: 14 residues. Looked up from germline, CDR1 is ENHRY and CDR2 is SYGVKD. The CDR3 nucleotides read TGTGCCATCAGTAGCGGACTGTCCACAGATACGCAGTATTTT. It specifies CAISSGLSTDTQYF.

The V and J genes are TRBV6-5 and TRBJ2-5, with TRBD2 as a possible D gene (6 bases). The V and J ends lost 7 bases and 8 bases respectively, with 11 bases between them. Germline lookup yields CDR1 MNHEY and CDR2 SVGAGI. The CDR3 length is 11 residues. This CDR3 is CASKEGKTQYF. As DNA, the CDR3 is TGTGCCAGCAAGGAGGGCAAAACCCAGTACTTC.

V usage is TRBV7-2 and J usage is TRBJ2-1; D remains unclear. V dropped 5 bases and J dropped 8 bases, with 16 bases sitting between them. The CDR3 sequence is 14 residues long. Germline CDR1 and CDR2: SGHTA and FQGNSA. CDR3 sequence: CASSPQIAGYEQFF. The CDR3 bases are TGTGCCAGCAGCCCCCAGATAGCCGGTTATGAGCAGTTCTTC.

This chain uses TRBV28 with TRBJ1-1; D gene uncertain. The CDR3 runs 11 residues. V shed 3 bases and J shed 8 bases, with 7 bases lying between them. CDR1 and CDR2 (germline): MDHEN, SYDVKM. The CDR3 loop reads CASSLGGEAFF. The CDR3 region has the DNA TGTGCCAGCAGTTTGGGAGGGGAAGCTTTCTTT.

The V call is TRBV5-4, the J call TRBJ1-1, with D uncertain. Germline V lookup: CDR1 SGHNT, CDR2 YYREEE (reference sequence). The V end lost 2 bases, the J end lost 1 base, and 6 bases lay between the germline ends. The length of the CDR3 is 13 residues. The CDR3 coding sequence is TGTGCCAGCAGCTTTAGCCAGAACACTGAAGCTTTCTTT. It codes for CASSFSQNTEAFF.

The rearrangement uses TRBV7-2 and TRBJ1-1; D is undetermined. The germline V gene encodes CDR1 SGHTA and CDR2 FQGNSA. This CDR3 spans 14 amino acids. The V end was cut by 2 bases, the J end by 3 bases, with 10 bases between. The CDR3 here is CASSLRGWDTEAFF. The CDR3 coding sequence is TGTGCCAGCAGCTTAAGAGGGTGGGACACTGAAGCTTTCTTT.

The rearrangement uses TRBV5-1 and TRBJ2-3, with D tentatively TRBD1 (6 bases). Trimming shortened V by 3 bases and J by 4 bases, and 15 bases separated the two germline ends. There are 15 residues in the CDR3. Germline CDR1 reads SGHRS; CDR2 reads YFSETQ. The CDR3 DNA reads TGCGCCAGCAGCTCCTTTCCAACAGGGTCAGATACGCAGTATTTT. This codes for CASSSFPTGSDTQYF.